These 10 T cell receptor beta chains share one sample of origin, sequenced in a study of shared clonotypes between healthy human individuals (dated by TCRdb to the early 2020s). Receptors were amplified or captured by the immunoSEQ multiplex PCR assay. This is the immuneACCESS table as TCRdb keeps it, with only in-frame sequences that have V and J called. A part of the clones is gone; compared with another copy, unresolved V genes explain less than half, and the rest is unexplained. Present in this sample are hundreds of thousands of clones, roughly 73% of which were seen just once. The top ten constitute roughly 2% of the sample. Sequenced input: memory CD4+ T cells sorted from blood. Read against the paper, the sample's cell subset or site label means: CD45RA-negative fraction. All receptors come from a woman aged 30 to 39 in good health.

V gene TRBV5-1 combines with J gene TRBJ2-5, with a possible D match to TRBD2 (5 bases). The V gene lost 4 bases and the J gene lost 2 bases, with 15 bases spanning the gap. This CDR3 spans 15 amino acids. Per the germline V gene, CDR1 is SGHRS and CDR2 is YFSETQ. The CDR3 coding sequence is TGCGCCAGCAGCCCCGCCGGGGTGAGTCAAGAGACCCAGTACTTC. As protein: CASSPAGVSQETQYF. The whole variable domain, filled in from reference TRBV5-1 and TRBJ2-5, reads KAGVTQTPRYLIKTRGQQVTLSCSPISGHRSVSWYQQTPGQGLQFLFEYFSETQRNKGNFPGRFSGRQFSNSRSEMNVSTLELGDSALYLCASSPAGVSQETQYFGPGTRLLVL.

This chain's CDR3 is CASRGTTDTQYF. As DNA, the CDR3 is TGTGCCAGCAGAGGGACTACAGATACGCAGTATTTT. The chain recombines TRBV2 with TRBJ2-3; possibly TRBD2 for D (6 bases). This CDR3 contains 12 residues. Germline assignment: CDR1 SNHLY and CDR2 FYNNEI. Between the trimmed V and J ends, which lost 6 bases and 3 bases, there was a span of 7 bases.

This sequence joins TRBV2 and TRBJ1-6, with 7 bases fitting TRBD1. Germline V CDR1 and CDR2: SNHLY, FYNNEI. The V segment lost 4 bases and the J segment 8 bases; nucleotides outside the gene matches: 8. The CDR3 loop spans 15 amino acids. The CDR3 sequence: CASSGGLQGHSPLHF. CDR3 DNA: TGTGCCAGCAGTGGTGGGTTACAGGGGCATTCACCCCTCCACTTT.

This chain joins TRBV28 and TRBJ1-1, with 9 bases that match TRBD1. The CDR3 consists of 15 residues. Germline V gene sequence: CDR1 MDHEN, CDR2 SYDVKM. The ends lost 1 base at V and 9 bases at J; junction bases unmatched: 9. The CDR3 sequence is CASSLYDRGFRKAFF. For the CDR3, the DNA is TGTGCCAGCAGTTTATACGACAGGGGGTTTCGGAAAGCTTTCTTT.

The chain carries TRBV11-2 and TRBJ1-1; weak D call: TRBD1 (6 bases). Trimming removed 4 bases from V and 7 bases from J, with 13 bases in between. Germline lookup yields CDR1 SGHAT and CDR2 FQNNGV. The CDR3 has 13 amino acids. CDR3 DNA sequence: TGTGCCAGCAGCTCTCAAAGGGACATTGAAGCTTTCTTT. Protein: CASSSQRDIEAFF.

DNA for the CDR3: TGTGCCAGCAGTTTCGATATAGGGACTACCTATACGCAGTATTTT. Translating gives CASSFDIGTTYTQYF. This sequence joins TRBV28 and TRBJ2-3, with 7 bases fitting TRBD2. Germline CDR1 MDHEN, CDR2 SYDVKM. V was pared by 3 bases and J by 7 bases, with 10 bases of the junction left unmatched. The CDR3 extends over 15 amino acids.

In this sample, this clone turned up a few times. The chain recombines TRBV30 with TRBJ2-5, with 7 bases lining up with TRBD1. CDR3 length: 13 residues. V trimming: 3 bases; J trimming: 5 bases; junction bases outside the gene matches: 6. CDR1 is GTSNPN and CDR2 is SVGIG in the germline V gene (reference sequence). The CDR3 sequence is CAWRTGLTETQYF. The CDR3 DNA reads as TGTGCCTGGAGGACAGGGTTGACGGAGACCCAGTACTTC.

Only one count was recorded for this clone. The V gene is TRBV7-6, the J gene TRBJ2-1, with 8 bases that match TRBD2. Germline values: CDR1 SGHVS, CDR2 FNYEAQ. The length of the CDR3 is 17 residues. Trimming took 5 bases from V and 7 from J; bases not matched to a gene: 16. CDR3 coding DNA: TGTGCCAGCAGCGTTATGAGCGGGGGTATAGTTGGTAATGAGCAGTTCTTC. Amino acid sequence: CASSVMSGGIVGNEQFF.

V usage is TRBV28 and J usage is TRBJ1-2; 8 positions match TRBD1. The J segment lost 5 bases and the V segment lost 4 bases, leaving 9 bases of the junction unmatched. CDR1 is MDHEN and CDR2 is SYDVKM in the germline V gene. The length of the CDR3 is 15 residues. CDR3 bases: TGTGCCAGCAGTTCAGGGGGCGCCCGGCGGTATGGCTACACCTTC. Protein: CASSSGGARRYGYTF.

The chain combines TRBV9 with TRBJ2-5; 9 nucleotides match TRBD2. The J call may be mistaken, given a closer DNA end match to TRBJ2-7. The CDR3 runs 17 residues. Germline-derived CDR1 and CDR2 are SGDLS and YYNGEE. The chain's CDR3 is CASSVGAGGDVSDEQYF. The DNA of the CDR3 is TGTGCCAGCAGCGTAGGAGCGGGAGGAGATGTGTCCGACGAGCAGTACTTC.